The T cell receptor (beta chain) under discussion was sequenced for a study of a mutant IDH1 vaccine in newly diagnosed glioma. The overall study: Previous care, which was radiotherapy, temozolomide, or both, most often involved both.

As to time point: week 47, end of study. Vaccine doses each comprised 300 ug of mutant IDH1 20-mer peptide, with topical imiquimod. In weeks 1, 3, 5, 7, 11, 15, 19 and 23, patients were vaccinated. New WHO grade 3 or 4 astrocytomas that were IDH1-mutant and ATRX-lost occurred in the donors. This clone showed up just a few times. Its specificity is unknown. Clones were sequenced by immunoSEQ multiplex PCR, and TCRdb holds only the in-frame ones, with some missing. The sample has fewer than 95,000 clones, roughly four fifths seen once. This receptor was obtained from a man between 40 and 49 years old with glioma. The sequences come from PBMCs, collected from a glioma patient whose treatment included an IDH1 peptide vaccine.

The CDR3 nucleotides are TGTGCCAGCAGTTATGCAAGCAATCAGCCCCAGCATTTT. Protein: CASSYASNQPQHF. The gene calls are TRBV28 and TRBJ1-5; D is ambiguous. The V gene lost 4 bases and the J gene lost 1 base, with 5 bases spanning the gap. Germline V gene lookup returns CDR1 MDHEN and CDR2 SYDVKM. The CDR3 runs to 13 residues.